The entry that follows covers one T cell receptor (beta chain) sequence. The antigen is unknown. Both 60 Vbeta primers and 13 Jbeta primers went into the PCR. The repertoire was sequenced with immunoSEQ multiplex PCR; TCRdb's copy has only in-frame clones and lacks some. Its listing shows 120,000 to 150,000 clones. This entry is derived from a study of cytomegalovirus exposure and HLA in healthy donors. Study background: HLA-typed donors were the source of approximately 85 million unique TCRs, which an early data release held. Whole-study results and caveats: Some V segments, TRBV6-2 and TRBV6-3 among them, were indistinguishable and were therefore excluded. Some highly shared sequence variants likely arose as a pipeline artifact.

After removal of 0 bases from V and 4 bases from J, the junction contained 16 bases not matched to a gene. CDR1 is GTSNPN, CDR2 SVGIG, per germline (reference sequence). This CDR3 contains 20 residues. Whereas donors were nominally healthy upon sampling, unrecorded immune exposures were probable. This TCR was sampled from a woman between 18 and 29 years old in good health and CMV-seronegative. Source material: PBMCs. The V gene is TRBV30, the J gene TRBJ2-3; 13 bases match TRBD2. CDR3 sequence (DNA): TGTGCCTGGAGTGTACTAAGGACTAGCGGGAGAAGAGGGTTTTCAGATACGCAGTATTTT. Protein sequence: CAWSVLRTSGRRGFSDTQYF.